This passage covers 25 T cell receptor beta chains from one sample sequenced in a study of control samples from healthy donors and cancer patients. Using immunoSEQ multiplex PCR, the repertoire was profiled, and TCRdb retains in-frame clones only, with some absent. Here the sample spans under 200,000 clones, around 96% being singletons. The specimen was blood. These receptors originate from a woman aged 40 to 50 in good health.

This clone appeared a single time. This sequence joins TRBV15 and TRBJ2-3, with D unresolved. This CDR3 spans 16 amino acids. CDR1 is LNHNV and CDR2 is YYDKDF in the germline V gene (reference sequence). V was trimmed by 0 bases and J by 2 bases, leaving 12 bases between them. The DNA of the CDR3 is TGTGCCACCAGCAGAGAGACCCCCTGGTCCACAGATACGCAGTATTTT. Amino acid sequence: CATSRETPWSTDTQYF.

The chain links TRBV7-2 to TRBJ2-1, with D perhaps assigned TRBD1 or TRBD2 (5 bases each). V was shortened by 1 base and J by 10 bases, with 14 bases between the two germline ends. Germline values: CDR1 SGHTA, CDR2 FQGNSA. This CDR3 is 14 amino acids long. The CDR3 region has the DNA TGTGCCAGCAGCTTAGGGGGGTCCAGTATGGAGCAGTTCTTC. The encoded protein is CASSLGGSSMEQFF.

The DNA of the CDR3 is TGTGCCAGTAGTATAGGCCGCCGGACGGACTTCTTCGTCATCAATGAGCAGTTCTTC. It encodes CASSIGRRTDFFVINEQFF. The gene calls are TRBV19 and TRBJ2-1; D might be TRBD2 (5 bases). CDR3 size: 19 residues. Trimming shortened V by 1 base and J by 6 bases, and 25 bases separated the two germline ends. Germline V lookup: CDR1 LNHDA, CDR2 SQIVND (reference sequence).

V is TRBV9 and J is TRBJ1-1; D is unclear. V gave up 6 bases and J gave up 5 bases, with 20 bases separating them. The CDR3 contains 15 residues. CDR1 and CDR2 from the germline V gene are SGDLS and YYNGEE. CDR3 nucleotide sequence: TGTGCCAGCACAAACGATTTAGGGAGTCGGACTGAAGCTTTCTTT. Translating it yields CASTNDLGSRTEAFF.

J is TRBJ2-2 and V is TRBV4-3, with D maybe TRBD2 (6 bases). The CDR3 length is 16 residues. CDR1 is LGHNA, CDR2 YSLEER, per germline. V was clipped by 4 bases and J by 4 bases, with 16 bases between them. The CDR3 loop reads CASSPRPGVGTGELFF. DNA of the CDR3: TGCGCCAGCAGCCCCAGGCCGGGGGTAGGCACCGGGGAGCTGTTTTTT.

The chain has TRBV5-4 and TRBJ2-1; D unresolved. Germline loops: CDR1 SGHNT, CDR2 YYREEE (reference sequence). V was pared by 0 bases and J by 9 bases, with 7 bases between. The CDR3 sequence is 12 residues long. CDR3 sequence (DNA): TGTGCCAGCAGCTTGGGTGGCGGTGAGCAGTTCTTC. It codes for CASSLGGGEQFF.

The table lists this clone with a few counts. The V and J genes are TRBV7-6 and TRBJ2-7; D remains ambiguous. Germline-derived CDR1 and CDR2 are SGHVS and FNYEAQ. The CDR3 runs 14 residues. Trimming cost V 2 bases and J 2 bases, with 10 bases left between them. CDR3 DNA sequence: TGTGCCAGCAGCTTAACCGACACTACCTACGAGCAGTACTTC. As protein: CASSLTDTTYEQYF.

V gene TRBV6-5 combines with J gene TRBJ1-5; 11 bases are a match to TRBD1. Germline assignment: CDR1 MNHEY and CDR2 SVGAGI. Losses at the gene ends were 8 bases for V and 3 bases for J; bases not matched to a gene: 3. The CDR3 covers 14 residues. As DNA, the CDR3 is TGTGCCAGCCGGGACAGGGGGGACAATCAGCCCCAGCATTTT. Protein product: CASRDRGDNQPQHF.

The table lists this clone with a few counts. The chain uses TRBV7-8 and TRBJ1-4; 7 bases align to TRBD1. CDR3 size: 18 residues. Unmatched junction bases numbered 8, after V lost 0 bases and J lost 1 base. Germline loops: CDR1 SGHVS, CDR2 FQNEAQ. In DNA, the CDR3 is TGTGCCAGCAGCTTAGCCGGGACAGCCTACTTAACTAATGAAAAACTGTTTTTT. Translating it yields CASSLAGTAYLTNEKLFF.

This rearrangement joins TRBV24-1 to TRBJ2-1; possible D gene TRBD2, 6 bases. With 1 base removed from V and 0 bases from J, the gap between germline ends came to 9 bases. The CDR3 length is 16 residues. CDR1 KGHDR and CDR2 SFDVKD come from the germline V gene. The CDR3 DNA reads as TGTGCCACCAGTGATTTTAGCGGCCTCTCCTACAATGAGCAGTTCTTC. Translation gives CATSDFSGLSYNEQFF.

This sequence joins TRBV19 and TRBJ1-1, with 7 bases lining up with TRBD1. The trim removed 6 bases at V and 8 bases at J, leaving 6 bases unmatched. From germline, CDR1 is LNHDA and CDR2 SQIVND (reference sequence). The CDR3 loop spans 12 amino acids. Written as DNA, the CDR3 is TGTGCCAGTAGCACAACGACAGGGGAAGCTTTCTTT. Translating gives CASSTTTGEAFF. Combining the CDR3 with reference TRBV19 and TRBJ1-1 gives the whole variable domain DGGITQSPKYLFRKEGQNVTLSCEQNLNHDAMYWYRQDPGQGLRLIYYSQIVNDFQKGDIAEGYSVSREKKESFPLTVTSAQKNPTAFYLCASSTTTGEAFFGQGTRLTVV.

The CDR3 region has the DNA TGTGCCAGCAGCTTGTCCAGCGGGAGCCGAAACTCCTACGAGCAGTACTTC. It translates to CASSLSSGSRNSYEQYF. V usage is TRBV5-4 and J usage is TRBJ2-7; 8 positions match TRBD2. V lost 1 base, J lost 0 bases, and 9 bases stayed unmatched. Germline lookup yields CDR1 SGHNT and CDR2 YYREEE (reference sequence). The CDR3 length is 17 residues.

The chain combines TRBV7-3 with TRBJ2-2, with D possibly TRBD2 on 6 matching bases. V was pared by 6 bases and J by 0 bases, with 8 bases between. The V gene's germline CDR1 is SGHTA and CDR2 FQGTGA. The CDR3 is 14 amino acids. CDR3 sequence: CASREGSNTGELFF. Written as DNA, the CDR3 is TGTGCCAGCAGGGAGGGATCGAACACCGGGGAGCTGTTTTTT.

The V gene is TRBV5-8, the J gene TRBJ1-1; 9 bases map to TRBD1. CDR1 is SGHTS and CDR2 is YDEGEE in the germline V gene. The CDR3 covers 14 residues. Germline trimming cut 3 bases from V and 2 bases from J; bases unmatched to any gene: 2. The CDR3 loop is CASSWGQGNTEAFF. CDR3 in DNA: TGTGCCAGCAGCTGGGGACAGGGTAACACTGAAGCTTTCTTT. The entire variable domain, with the rest obtained from reference TRBV5-8 and TRBJ1-1, is as follows: EAGVTQSPTHLIKTRGQQATLRCSPISGHTSVYWYQQALGLGLQFLLWYDEGEERNRGNFPPRFSGRQFPNYSSELNVNALELEDSALYLCASSWGQGNTEAFFGQGTRLTVV.

The chain combines TRBV11-3 with TRBJ2-1; perhaps TRBD2 as D (6 bases). Trimming removed 3 bases at V and 4 bases at J, with 7 bases between. Germline V gene lookup returns CDR1 SGHNT and CDR2 YENEEA. The CDR3 contains 13 residues. Here the CDR3 reads CASSLGGYNEQFF. The DNA of the CDR3 is TGTGCCAGCAGCTTGGGGGGTTACAATGAGCAGTTCTTC.

The chain recombines TRBV7-2 with TRBJ2-1, with TRBD2 as a possible D gene (6 bases). Trimming stripped 2 bases from V and 12 bases from J, with 11 bases between. The CDR3 extends over 12 amino acids. The germline V gene has CDR1 SGHTA and CDR2 FQGNSA. The chain's CDR3 is CASSLSRDSQFF. The CDR3 coding sequence is TGTGCCAGCAGCTTATCCCGGGACTCGCAGTTCTTC. The entire variable domain, with the rest obtained from reference TRBV7-2 and TRBJ2-1, is as follows: GAGVSQSPSNKVTEKGKDVELRCDPISGHTALYWYRQSLGQGLEFLIYFQGNSAPDKSGLPSDRFSAERTGGSVSTLTIQRTQQEDSAVYLCASSLSRDSQFFGPGTRLTVL.

The chain combines TRBV9 with TRBJ1-5, with 11 bases aligning to TRBD1. The CDR3 is made up of 16 amino acids. V was clipped by 2 bases and J by 0 bases; unmatched bases: 1. Germline V gene lookup returns CDR1 SGDLS and CDR2 YYNGEE. The CDR3 protein is CASSVGQGDSNQPQHF. The CDR3 DNA follows: TGTGCCAGCAGCGTGGGACAGGGGGATAGCAATCAGCCCCAGCATTTT. The whole variable domain, remainder taken from reference TRBV9 and TRBJ1-5, is DSGVTQTPKHLITATGQRVTLRCSPRSGDLSVYWYQQSLDQGLQFLIQYYNGEERAKGNILERFSAQQFPDLHSELNLSSLELGDSALYFCASSVGQGDSNQPQHFGDGTRLSIL.

The V and J genes are TRBV10-3 and TRBJ1-2; D gene ambiguous. Germline values: CDR1 ENHRY, CDR2 SYGVKD. The germline V and J ends were trimmed by 3 bases and 4 bases, with 15 bases remaining between them. The CDR3 runs to 15 residues. The CDR3 DNA is TGTGCCATCAGTGAAGCCCCGGCGGCTGGCTATGGCTACACCTTC. This gives the protein CAISEAPAAGYGYTF.

This rearrangement joins TRBV7-9 to TRBJ1-1, with D unclear. Germline CDR1 SEHNR, CDR2 FQNEAQ (reference sequence). The length of the CDR3 is 13 residues. The V and J ends lost 5 bases and 1 base respectively, with 8 bases between them. In DNA form, the CDR3 reads TGTGCCAGCAGCAAAGACGGGAACACTGAAGCTTTCTTT. This gives the protein CASSKDGNTEAFF.

The chain recombines TRBV5-1 with TRBJ1-4; tentatively, D is TRBD1 (5 bases). V gave up 0 bases and J gave up 4 bases, with 10 bases separating them. Germline V lookup: CDR1 SGHRS, CDR2 YFSETQ. The CDR3 spans 15 residues. The CDR3 sequence is CASSLAGRDNEKLFF. CDR3 in DNA: TGCGCCAGCAGCTTGGCAGGGCGGGATAATGAAAAACTGTTTTTT.

DNA for the CDR3: TGTGCCATCACATCCGGGACAACCGGACCCCAGTACTTC. Its protein is CAITSGTTGPQYF. The rearrangement joins TRBV10-3 to TRBJ2-5; possibly TRBD1 for D (6 bases). CDR1 ENHRY and CDR2 SYGVKD come from the germline V gene. The CDR3 sequence is 13 residues long. Trimming took off 7 bases at V and 9 bases at J, with 18 bases between the two ends.

This chain links TRBV10-3 with TRBJ1-1; D is ambiguous. CDR1 is ENHRY and CDR2 is SYGVKD in the germline V gene. V was trimmed by 0 bases and J by 5 bases, leaving 10 bases between them. CDR3 length equals 14 residues. Written as DNA, the CDR3 is TGTGCCATCAGTGAGTCTTCCGGGGAGACTGAAGCTTTCTTT. Protein product: CAISESSGETEAFF.

The table lists this clone with a count of one. V gene TRBV19 combines with J gene TRBJ1-2, with D unresolved. Germline CDR1 is LNHDA and CDR2 is SQIVND (reference sequence). The V and J ends lost 3 bases and 8 bases respectively, with 10 bases between them. CDR3 length: 12 residues. CDR3 sequence reads: CASSIGPRGYTF. The CDR3, as DNA: TGTGCCAGTAGTATCGGGCCTCGGGGCTACACCTTC. Supplemented by reference TRBV19 and TRBJ1-2, the full variable domain reads DGGITQSPKYLFRKEGQNVTLSCEQNLNHDAMYWYRQDPGQGLRLIYYSQIVNDFQKGDIAEGYSVSREKKESFPLTVTSAQKNPTAFYLCASSIGPRGYTFGSGTRLTVV.

This sequence joins TRBV12-3 or TRBV12-4 and TRBJ1-2; D uncertain. The CDR3 contains 13 residues. Trimming took 3 bases from V and 2 from J, leaving 7 bases between them. For the CDR3, the DNA is TGTGCCAGCAGTTTCAGAGGGAACTATGGCTACACCTTC. It specifies CASSFRGNYGYTF.

The chain couples TRBV18 to TRBJ2-3; TRBD2 is a possible D gene (6 bases). Germline CDR1 and CDR2: KGHSH and LQKENI. V lost 0 bases and J 0 bases, leaving 7 bases between the germline ends. This CDR3 is 15 amino acids long. In DNA form, the CDR3 reads TGTGCCAGCTCACCACCGGGGGGTAGCACAGATACGCAGTATTTT. Translated, it gives CASSPPGGSTDTQYF.